This T cell receptor beta chain was identified in a study of blood T cells in healthy people across ages. Study-wide results and caveats: Age brought a roughly linear fall in TCR beta diversity measured per million T cells. Considered underestimates were the diversity estimates obtained from one million T cells.

For the second PCR, which ran for 7 to 11 cycles, a sample-barcoded 5' primer and a J-beta primer mix were used. With 12 random nucleotides, a template-switch adaptor tagged each individual cDNA molecule. TCRdb passed the 5' RACE reads through MiXCR, listing each CDR3 protein once. The top ten clones hold 30% of a sample with 700,000 or so distinct CDR3 sequences, around 43% of them seen once. The germline gives CDR1 DFQATT, CDR2 SNEGSKA (reference sequence). This CDR3 comprises 15 residues. Losses at the gene ends were 1 base for V and 7 bases for J; bases not matched to a gene: 9. Donors gave around 10 milliliters of peripheral blood apiece. For this clonotype: Its antigen is not identified.

This chain joins TRBV20-1 and TRBJ2-3; 9 nucleotides match TRBD2. The clonotype originates from an elderly man in good health. Material for sequencing was blood. As DNA, the CDR3 is TGCAGTGCTAGAGGGAGGGTAGCGGGGGACTATACGCAGTATTTT. Protein: CSARGRVAGDYTQYF.